The clone carrying this T cell receptor beta chain has a count of ten or more. The sample originates from a study of T-cell reconstitution after alpha-beta-depleted transplantation in children. Germline values: CDR1 SQVTM, CDR2 ANQGSEA. The CDR3 is made up of 15 amino acids. V lost 2 bases to trimming and J lost 2 bases, with 14 bases between them. The authors prepared the TCRbeta library with unique molecular identifiers. TCRdb ran MiXCR on the PCR reads and lists one entry per CDR3 protein. The profile shows 200,000 to 300,000 distinct CDR3 sequences, 9.5% to 15% of them singletons. The chain joins TRBV29-1 to TRBJ2-3, with D unresolved. This TCR came from a human donor who donated a stem cell graft to a child with acute lymphoblastic leukemia. The material sequenced was PBMCs from the stem cell graft donor, taken from the stem cell graft. CDR3 in DNA: TGCAGCGTTGAACCGCGGCAGGAAGTCACAGATACGCAGTATTTT. Its translation is CSVEPRQEVTDTQYF.